These 14 T cell receptor beta chains were sequenced from one sample in a study of shared clonotypes between healthy human individuals. Profiled with immunoSEQ multiplex PCR; TCRdb holds only in-frame clones, not every one. Of approximately 2,300,000 clones detected, just under 95% appear once; the ten largest clones hold roughly 0.34%. The sample consisted of naive CD4+ T cells from PBMCs. The subset here: CD45RA+ positively selected. These receptors were taken from a man aged 18 to 29 in good health. Some clones in this sample may be carry-over from other donors' samples.

The chain carries TRBV28 and TRBJ1-1, with D maybe TRBD1 (5 bases). Germline CDR1 is MDHEN and CDR2 is SYDVKM. The CDR3 spans 13 residues. Trimming took 2 bases from V and 7 from J, leaving 11 bases between them. The CDR3 spells CASSLGTGHEAFF. The CDR3 DNA is TGTGCCAGCAGTTTAGGGACTGGCCATGAAGCTTTCTTT.

The chain carries TRBV7-3 and TRBJ2-7; TRBD2 aligns across 9 bases. The CDR3 loop spans 15 amino acids. Germline CDR1 reads SGHTA; CDR2 reads FQGTGA. V lost 2 bases to trimming and J lost 3 bases; unmatched junction nucleotides: 5. CDR3 amino acids: CASSLDASGIYEQYF. In DNA form, the CDR3 reads TGTGCCAGCAGCTTAGACGCTAGCGGGATCTACGAGCAGTACTTC.

The chain uses TRBV5-8 and TRBJ2-7, with 8 nucleotides matching TRBD1. Germline CDR1 SGHTS, CDR2 YDEGEE. With 5 bases clipped from V and 3 bases from J, the junction kept 7 bases outside the gene matches. The CDR3 consists of 14 residues. The CDR3 bases are TGTGCCAGCAGAACAGAGGACAGGGTCTACGAGCAGTACTTC. Translated, it gives CASRTEDRVYEQYF.

V usage is TRBV7-9 and J usage is TRBJ2-1; 7 bases agree with TRBD2. After removal of 3 bases from V and 5 bases from J, the junction contained 7 bases not matched to a gene. The CDR3 sequence is 15 residues long. Per the germline V gene, CDR1 is SEHNR and CDR2 is FQNEAQ (reference sequence). As DNA, the CDR3 is TGTGCCAGCAGCTTTCCGGGACTAAGGAACAATGAGCAGTTCTTC. Translation gives CASSFPGLRNNEQFF.

V and J are TRBV10-3 and TRBJ2-6, with D perhaps TRBD1 (6 bases). The germline V gene has CDR1 ENHRY and CDR2 SYGVKD. The CDR3 loop spans 15 amino acids. With 6 bases removed from V and 4 bases from J, the gap between germline ends came to 13 bases. In DNA, the CDR3 is TGTGCCATCAGGGGGGCCCAGGCCGGGGCCAACGTCCTGACTTTC. This sequence encodes CAIRGAQAGANVLTF.

This chain links TRBV7-3 with TRBJ2-1, with D perhaps assigned TRBD1 or TRBD2 (5 bases each). Germline V lookup: CDR1 SGHTA, CDR2 FQGTGA. This CDR3 contains 15 residues. Trimming removed 5 bases at V and 3 bases at J, with 14 bases between. The DNA of the CDR3 is TGTGCCAGCAGCCCCCCGGGGACGGACTACAATGAGCAGTTCTTC. This translates into CASSPPGTDYNEQFF.

This clone was found once. CDR3 region: CAISSFGTAEAFF. The CDR3 DNA reads as TGTGCCATCAGTTCCTTCGGGACGGCTGAAGCTTTCTTT. V usage is TRBV10-3 and J usage is TRBJ1-1; tentatively, D is TRBD1 (5 bases). The CDR3 covers 13 residues. Per germline, CDR1 ENHRY and CDR2 SYGVKD. V lost 5 bases and J lost 6, with 13 bases in between.

This rearrangement joins TRBV29-1 to TRBJ2-3; possible D gene TRBD1, 6 bases. The CDR3 sequence is 14 residues long. Germline CDR1 and CDR2: SQVTM and ANQGSEA. V was pared by 2 bases and J by 1 base, with 10 bases between. CDR3 bases: TGCAGCGTTGAATCGGGACATCGCACAGATACGCAGTATTTT. Translating it yields CSVESGHRTDTQYF.

This clone was seen only once. The chain has TRBV5-1 and TRBJ2-3; D gene unclear. V lost 4 bases and J 6 bases, leaving 15 bases between the germline ends. Per the germline V gene, CDR1 is SGHRS and CDR2 is YFSETQ. The CDR3 is 14 amino acids. CDR3: CASSASQPLDTQYF. CDR3 sequence (DNA): TGCGCCAGCAGCGCCTCCCAGCCCCTGGATACGCAGTATTTT.

For this clone: The same CDR3 is also encoded by other DNA sequences in this sample. This chain uses TRBV10-3 with TRBJ1-2; 7 nucleotides match TRBD1. CDR1 and CDR2 from the germline V gene are ENHRY and SYGVKD. The CDR3 totals 13 residues. Trimming cost V 3 bases and J 4 bases; bases outside gene matches: 2. The CDR3 reads CAISEGDSYGYTF. DNA of the CDR3: TGTGCCATCAGTGAAGGGGACAGCTATGGCTACACCTTC.

CDR3 bases: TGTGCCAGCAGGCGAACTAGCGGGGCCTCCTACGAGCAGTACTTC. Protein sequence: CASRRTSGASYEQYF. V is TRBV7-8 and J is TRBJ2-7; 10 bases are shared with TRBD2. Germline V gene lookup returns CDR1 SGHVS and CDR2 FQNEAQ. The ends lost 6 bases at V and 0 bases at J; junction bases unmatched: 5. There are 15 residues in the CDR3.

This chain uses TRBV7-2 with TRBJ2-2; 8 nucleotides line up with TRBD2. Germline V gene sequence: CDR1 SGHTA, CDR2 FQGNSA. This CDR3 has 15 amino acids. The ends lost 5 bases at V and 5 bases at J; junction bases unmatched: 7. DNA for the CDR3: TGTGCCAGCAGCCCGGGCGCTAGCGGGACCGGGGAGCTGTTTTTT. Its translation: CASSPGASGTGELFF. The full variable domain, its missing parts supplied by reference TRBV7-2 and TRBJ2-2, is GAGVSQSPSNKVTEKGKDVELRCDPISGHTALYWYRQSLGQGLEFLIYFQGNSAPDKSGLPSDRFSAERTGGSVSTLTIQRTQQEDSAVYLCASSPGASGTGELFFGEGSRLTVL.

The V gene is TRBV7-9, the J gene TRBJ2-3; 11 bases match TRBD2. V was pared by 5 bases and J by 2 bases, with 15 bases of the junction left unmatched. The CDR3 extends over 19 amino acids. Germline CDR1 reads SEHNR; CDR2 reads FQNEAQ (reference sequence). The CDR3 region has the DNA TGTGCCAGCAGCCAACCACGACTAGCGGGACCCGCCAACACAGATACGCAGTATTTT. This translates into CASSQPRLAGPANTDTQYF. Full variable domain (missing parts from reference TRBV7-9 and TRBJ2-3): DTGVSQNPRHKITKRGQNVTFRCDPISEHNRLYWYRQTLGQGPEFLTYFQNEAQLEKSRLLSDRFSAERPKGSFSTLEIQRTEQGDSAMYLCASSQPRLAGPANTDTQYFGPGTRLTVL.

Of note for this clone: Other DNA sequences in this specimen translate into the identical CDR3. The CDR3 DNA follows: TGTGCCAGCAGCTTAGACGGCTACAATGAGCAGTTCTTC. Residues: CASSLDGYNEQFF. The V and J genes are TRBV7-2 and TRBJ2-1; the D is unclear. CDR3 length: 13 residues. The germline V gene encodes CDR1 SGHTA and CDR2 FQGNSA. Trimming pared 1 base from V and 3 bases from J, leaving 4 bases between. The entire variable domain, with the rest obtained from reference TRBV7-2 and TRBJ2-1, is as follows: GAGVSQSPSNKVTEKGKDVELRCDPISGHTALYWYRQSLGQGLEFLIYFQGNSAPDKSGLPSDRFSAERTGGSVSTLTIQRTQQEDSAVYLCASSLDGYNEQFFGPGTRLTVL.